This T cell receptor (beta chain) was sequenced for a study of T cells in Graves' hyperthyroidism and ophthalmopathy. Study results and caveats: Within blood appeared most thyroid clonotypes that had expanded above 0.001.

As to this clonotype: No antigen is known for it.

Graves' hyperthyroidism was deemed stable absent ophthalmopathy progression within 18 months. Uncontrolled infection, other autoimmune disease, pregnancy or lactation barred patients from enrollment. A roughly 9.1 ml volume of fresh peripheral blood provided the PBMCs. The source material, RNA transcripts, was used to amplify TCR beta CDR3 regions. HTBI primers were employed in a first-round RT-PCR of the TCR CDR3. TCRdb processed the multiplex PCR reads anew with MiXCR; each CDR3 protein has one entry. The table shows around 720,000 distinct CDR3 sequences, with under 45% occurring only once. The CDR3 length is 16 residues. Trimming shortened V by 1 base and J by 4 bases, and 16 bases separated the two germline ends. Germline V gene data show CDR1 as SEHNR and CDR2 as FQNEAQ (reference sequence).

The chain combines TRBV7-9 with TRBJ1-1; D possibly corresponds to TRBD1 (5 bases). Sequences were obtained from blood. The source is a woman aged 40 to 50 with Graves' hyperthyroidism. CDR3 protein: CASSLGGVWGGTEAFF. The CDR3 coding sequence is TGTGCCAGCAGCTTAGGGGGGGTGTGGGGGGGCACTGAAGCTTTCTTT.